This T cell receptor (beta chain) was sequenced for a study of CD8 T cells in ankylosing spondylitis. Preparation of TCR beta libraries was done by quantitative 5'-RACE with molecular barcodes. TCRdb fed the 5' RACE reads into MiXCR, producing one record per CDR3 protein. The data contain about 220,000 distinct CDR3 sequences, about 26% of them seen just once; the ten biggest clones take up approximately 6.6%. The TCR sequence derives from a male donor with ankylosing spondylitis or in good health (not recorded which). The sequencing input was blood, either unsorted or a sorted T cell fraction (not recorded which).

CDR3 DNA sequence: TGTGCCAGCTCAGTCGTAGCGGGAGGCACGGAGCAGTACTTC. Its translation is CASSVVAGGTEQYF. This chain connects TRBV2 to TRBJ2-7; 10 nucleotides match TRBD2. J was trimmed by 7 bases and V by 8 bases; bases with no gene match: 11. Germline V gene sequence: CDR1 SNHLY, CDR2 FYNNEI. The CDR3 length is 14 residues.